This TCR beta chain came from a study of read filtering for tumor transcriptome and immune sequencing. V lost 3 bases and J 2 bases, leaving 9 bases between the germline ends. CDR3 length equals 13 residues. Germline V CDR1 and CDR2: SGHDT, YYEEEE. Bone marrow was sampled from every patient at the time of active disease. This clonotype occurred many times. Its antigen is as yet unknown. Study observations and caveats: Compared with RNA-seq, IR-seq gave much higher clonotype depth and reliability.

This library used 300 to 450 ng RNA and molecular barcoded adaptors spanning alpha/delta and beta/gamma chains. A single record per CDR3 protein comes from TCRdb applying MiXCR to the reads. The table lists roughly 130,000 distinct CDR3 sequences, 13% of them singletons. Sequenced material: a population of CD138-negative cells sorted from bone marrow. This receptor was taken from a donor at least 40 years old with multiple myeloma. The V call is TRBV5-6, the J call TRBJ2-7; D uncertain. As DNA, the CDR3 is TGTGCCAGCAGCTCGGAGATTCCCTACGAGCAGTACTTC. It encodes CASSSEIPYEQYF.